The entry below describes one TCR beta chain. Its antigen remains unidentified. The data originate from a study of T cell responses to AZD1222 COVID-19 vaccine. Study conclusions and caveats: White British donors predominated, females outnumbered males, and clonal diversity was possibly underestimated. Vaccination with two AZD1222 doses was followed by a rise in Spike-specific TCR breadth and depth. No day 14 peak samples; only post-peak repertoires were characterized. CD4 TCRs linked to vaccination spanned spike, dominating at 160-218 and 743-854.

The repertoire was sequenced with immunoSEQ multiplex PCR; TCRdb's copy has only in-frame clones and lacks some. The sample holds about 120,000 clones, just over 85% seen once. After removal of 5 bases from V and 10 bases from J, the junction contained 13 bases not matched to a gene. The CDR3 consists of 14 residues. CDR1 and CDR2 from the germline V gene are MDHEN and SYDVKM. This sequence was found in an adult in good health. The rearrangement joins TRBV28 to TRBJ1-1; 7 nucleotides match TRBD1. Sequenced material: peripheral blood, taken on day 0 of AZD1222 vaccination. The chain's CDR3 is CASSRTLGQPTAFF. CDR3 DNA sequence: TGTGCCAGCAGTAGGACACTGGGACAGCCAACAGCTTTCTTT.